Given below is one T cell receptor beta chain in context. Its target is not known. The CDR3 extends over 16 amino acids. Germline CDR1 ENHRY, CDR2 SYGVKD. V was pared by 3 bases and J by 1 base, with 12 bases between. This record comes from a study of shared clonotypes between healthy human individuals. For the study at large: Each donor had three CD4 naive, three CD4 memory, two CD8 naive and one CD8 memory plate.

TCRdb's copy holds only in-frame clones and misses some; the assay was immunoSEQ multiplex PCR. This table has more than 1.2 million clones, approximately 98.5% appearing once. Study results and limitations: Non-shared clonotypes had lower generation probabilities than those shared by all four donors. Shared clonotypes: 4.5% to 5% naive CD4, roughly 4% naive CD8, 2.3% memory CD4, under 0.45% memory CD8.

This rearrangement joins TRBV10-3 to TRBJ2-2; D possibly corresponds to TRBD2 (6 bases). Sequencing was performed on naive CD4+ T cells sorted from blood. The subset: CD45RA+ positively selected. The TCR was taken from a man aged 25 to 40 in good health. CDR3 DNA sequence: TGTGCCATCAGTGATGTAGCGGTTCGGAACACCGGGGAGCTGTTTTTT. Protein product: CAISDVAVRNTGELFF.